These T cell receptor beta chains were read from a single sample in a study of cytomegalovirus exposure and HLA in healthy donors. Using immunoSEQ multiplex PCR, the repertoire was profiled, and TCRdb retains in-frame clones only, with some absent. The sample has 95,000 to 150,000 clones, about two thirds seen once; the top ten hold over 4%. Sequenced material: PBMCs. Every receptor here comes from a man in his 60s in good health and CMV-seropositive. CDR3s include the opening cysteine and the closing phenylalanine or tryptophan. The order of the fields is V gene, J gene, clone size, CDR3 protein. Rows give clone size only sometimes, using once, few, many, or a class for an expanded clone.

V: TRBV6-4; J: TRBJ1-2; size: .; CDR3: CASSPDRGAYGYTF
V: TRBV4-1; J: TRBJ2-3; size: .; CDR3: CASSQIPPVASGGDTQYF
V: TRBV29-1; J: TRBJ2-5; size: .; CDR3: CSVGGGGRGETQYF
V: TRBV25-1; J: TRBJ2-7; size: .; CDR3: CASSDAGGGNYEQYF
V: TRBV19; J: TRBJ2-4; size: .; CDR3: CASSGTGRDIQYF
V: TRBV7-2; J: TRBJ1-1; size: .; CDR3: CASSLSPGGGGTEAFF
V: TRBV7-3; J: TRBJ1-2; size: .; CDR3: CASSPGGAEFHYGYTF
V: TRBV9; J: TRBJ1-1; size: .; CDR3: CASSSGRAEAFF
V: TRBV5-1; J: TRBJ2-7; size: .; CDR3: CASSSTGTAYEQYF
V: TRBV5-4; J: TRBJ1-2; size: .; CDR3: CASSLGTGNYGYTF
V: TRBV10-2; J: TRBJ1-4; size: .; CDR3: CASSFWTGATEKLFF
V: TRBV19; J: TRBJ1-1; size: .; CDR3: CASTPGEWDTEAFF
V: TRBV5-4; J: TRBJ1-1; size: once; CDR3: CASSLELNTEAFF
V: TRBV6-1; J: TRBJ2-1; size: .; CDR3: CASSVAGTSGGRSYNEQFF
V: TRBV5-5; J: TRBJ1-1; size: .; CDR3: CASSLEVTGATEAFF
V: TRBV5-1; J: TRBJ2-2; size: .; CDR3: CASSLGDSNTGELFF
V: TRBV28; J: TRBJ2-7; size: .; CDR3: CASSPGVGYEQYF
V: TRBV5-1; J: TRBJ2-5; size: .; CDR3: CASSLRLAGETQYF
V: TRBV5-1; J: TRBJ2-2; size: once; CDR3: CASSTGLTSNTGELFF
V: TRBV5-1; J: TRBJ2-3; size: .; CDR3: CASSLEARDTQYF
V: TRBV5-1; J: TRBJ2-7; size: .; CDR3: CASSLGGEVYEQYF
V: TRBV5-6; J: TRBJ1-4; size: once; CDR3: CASSLRGGNEKLFF
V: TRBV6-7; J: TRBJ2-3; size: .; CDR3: CASSSVTVPAGNTQYF
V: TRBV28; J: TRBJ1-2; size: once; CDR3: CASVLQGAHGYTF
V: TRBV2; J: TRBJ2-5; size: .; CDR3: CASSGQGARKTQYF
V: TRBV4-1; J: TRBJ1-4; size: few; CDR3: CASSQDRLNEKLFF
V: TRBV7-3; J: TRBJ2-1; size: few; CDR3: CASSTTGGSYNEQFF
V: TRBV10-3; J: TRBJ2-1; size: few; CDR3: CAIGTGLASYNEQFF
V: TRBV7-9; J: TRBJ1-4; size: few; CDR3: CASSSWTGQEEKLFF
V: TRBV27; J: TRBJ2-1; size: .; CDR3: CASSSSSGGAGEQFF
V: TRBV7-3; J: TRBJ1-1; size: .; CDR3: CASSTGVNTEAFF
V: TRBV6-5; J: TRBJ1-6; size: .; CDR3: CASSRDRGNSPLHF
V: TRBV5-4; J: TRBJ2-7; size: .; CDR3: CASSGVRRELLSETSYEQYF